This T cell receptor beta chain was recorded in a study of blood T cell repertoires in COVID-19. Looking at the study overall: Researchers got acute and convalescent COVID-19 samples from the United States, Italy and Spain. T cells, B-cell-depleted T cells, or PBMCs provided the cDNA or gDNA that served as material.

The CDR3 is 12 residues long. V was pared by 4 bases and J by 1 base, with 5 bases between. CDR1 is SGDLS and CDR2 is YYNGEE in the germline V gene. The authors' processing: How many nucleated cells were present was estimated from reference gene primer amplification. TCRdb's copy holds only in-frame clones and misses some; the assay was immunoSEQ multiplex PCR. That table supplies the V and J calls and clone size; D and trimming were determined from the DNA. Here the sample spans more than 35,000 clones, 85% being singletons. The chain uses TRBV9 and TRBJ1-1; TRBD1 might be the D (5 bases). The specimen sequenced was peripheral blood. This sequence was found in a human donor in a cohort sampled during active COVID-19. Written as DNA, the CDR3 is TGTGCCAGCAGCCAGGGGAACACTGAAGCTTTCTTT. Translating gives CASSQGNTEAFF.